Listed below are T cell receptor beta chains from one sample, sequenced in a study of OX40 agonist ivuxolimab in advanced cancers. Generated by immunoSEQ multiplex PCR, the TCRdb table keeps only in-frame clones and is missing some. The table shows roughly 90,000 clones, with 87% occurring only once. The input for sequencing was CD4+ or CD8+ T cells sorted from blood, taken in a trial of the OX40 agonist ivuxolimab. These receptor sequences come from an adult with an advanced solid tumor such as melanoma, head and neck, liver or kidney cancer. Each CDR3 is given with its conserved first and last residue. Each record gives: D gene, clone size, V gene, J gene, CDR3 protein, CDR3 DNA. The D gene is left open where the match is weak. Some rows mark clone size as missing; the rest say once, few, many or name a class of expanded clone.

d_call: .
clone_size: .
v_call: TRBV4-2
j_call: TRBJ1-2
cdr3_aa: CASSPGRGGWIGYTF
cdr3_nt: TGTGCCAGCAGCCCAGGGCGGGGGGGGTGGATTGGCTACACCTTC

d_call: .
clone_size: .
v_call: TRBV2
j_call: TRBJ1-1
cdr3_aa: CASTLLENTEAFF
cdr3_nt: TGTGCCAGCACCCTGTTAGAGAACACTGAAGCTTTCTTT

d_call: .
clone_size: .
v_call: TRBV28
j_call: TRBJ2-1
cdr3_aa: CASSLPQAMMVRNEQFF
cdr3_nt: TGTGCCAGCAGTTTACCCCAGGCTATGATGGTCCGCAATGAGCAGTTCTTC

d_call: .
clone_size: .
v_call: TRBV5-1
j_call: TRBJ1-3
cdr3_aa: CASSLAGGVSGNTIYF
cdr3_nt: TGCGCCAGCAGCTTGGCCGGGGGAGTCTCTGGAAACACCATATATTTT

d_call: TRBD2
clone_size: few
v_call: TRBV5-1
j_call: TRBJ2-7
cdr3_aa: CASSPYGLAERPYEQYF
cdr3_nt: TGCGCCAGCAGCCCGTATGGACTAGCGGAGAGACCCTACGAGCAGTACTTC

d_call: .
clone_size: few
v_call: TRBV7-2
j_call: TRBJ1-5
cdr3_aa: CASSLGGGFQPQHF
cdr3_nt: TGTGCCAGCAGCTTAGGGGGAGGGTTTCAGCCCCAGCATTTT

d_call: .
clone_size: .
v_call: TRBV28
j_call: TRBJ2-7
cdr3_aa: CASSHPPYEQYF
cdr3_nt: TGTGCCAGCAGTCATCCCCCCTACGAGCAGTACTTC

d_call: .
clone_size: .
v_call: TRBV19
j_call: TRBJ1-1
cdr3_aa: CASSISPGFSLSEAFF
cdr3_nt: TGTGCCAGTAGTATTAGTCCGGGGTTTTCGTTGTCTGAAGCTTTCTTT

d_call: .
clone_size: .
v_call: TRBV9
j_call: TRBJ1-5
cdr3_aa: CASSVGGAGQPQHF
cdr3_nt: TGTGCCAGCAGCGTAGGAGGGGCTGGACAGCCCCAGCATTTT

d_call: .
clone_size: .
v_call: TRBV7-6
j_call: TRBJ2-5
cdr3_aa: CASSPGASALQETQYF
cdr3_nt: TGTGCCAGCAGCCCAGGGGCTAGCGCCCTCCAAGAGACCCAGTACTTC

d_call: .
clone_size: .
v_call: TRBV6-5
j_call: TRBJ1-1
cdr3_aa: CASSYSEGTEAFF
cdr3_nt: TGTGCCAGCAGTTACTCGGAGGGGACCGAAGCTTTCTTT

d_call: .
clone_size: .
v_call: TRBV29-1
j_call: TRBJ2-2
cdr3_aa: CSVLANTGELFF
cdr3_nt: TGCAGCGTTTTGGCGAACACCGGGGAGCTGTTTTTT

d_call: TRBD2
clone_size: .
v_call: TRBV5-1
j_call: TRBJ2-7
cdr3_aa: CASSPRGKIGLAETYEQYF
cdr3_nt: TGCGCCAGCAGCCCAAGGGGGAAAATAGGACTAGCGGAGACCTACGAGCAGTACTTC

d_call: .
clone_size: .
v_call: TRBV7-2
j_call: TRBJ2-3
cdr3_aa: CASSFDRRPTDTQYF
cdr3_nt: TGTGCCAGCAGCTTCGACCGTAGACCCACAGATACGCAGTATTTT

d_call: .
clone_size: .
v_call: TRBV19
j_call: TRBJ1-2
cdr3_aa: CASTIRGGGGYTF
cdr3_nt: TGTGCCAGTACCATTCGGGGGGGAGGTGGCTACACCTTC

d_call: .
clone_size: .
v_call: TRBV11-2
j_call: TRBJ2-1
cdr3_aa: CASSVTGVEYNEQFF
cdr3_nt: TGTGCCAGCAGCGTGACTGGCGTGGAGTACAATGAGCAGTTCTTC

d_call: TRBD1
clone_size: .
v_call: TRBV5-1
j_call: TRBJ1-6
cdr3_aa: CASSLDGDRGLGSPLHF
cdr3_nt: TGCGCCAGCAGCCTGGATGGGGACAGGGGCTTGGGTTCACCCCTCCACTTT

d_call: .
clone_size: .
v_call: TRBV5-1
j_call: TRBJ1-2
cdr3_aa: CASSLEGNYGYTF
cdr3_nt: TGCGCCAGCAGCTTGGAAGGGAACTATGGCTACACCTTC

d_call: TRBD1
clone_size: .
v_call: TRBV15
j_call: TRBJ2-2
cdr3_aa: CATSRTTPGTGVPGELFF
cdr3_nt: TGTGCCACCAGCAGAACGACCCCCGGGACAGGGGTCCCCGGGGAGCTGTTTTTT

d_call: TRBD1
clone_size: .
v_call: TRBV28
j_call: TRBJ2-3
cdr3_aa: CASSFHRTGSSLPTDTQYF
cdr3_nt: TGTGCCAGCAGTTTTCATCGGACAGGGTCCTCTCTACCTACAGATACGCAGTATTTT

d_call: .
clone_size: once
v_call: TRBV29-1
j_call: TRBJ2-2
cdr3_aa: CSVLDRSYTGELFF
cdr3_nt: TGCAGCGTCCTGGACAGATCCTACACCGGGGAGCTGTTTTTT

d_call: .
clone_size: .
v_call: TRBV5-1
j_call: TRBJ1-3
cdr3_aa: CASSFGQIPKGNTIYF
cdr3_nt: TGCGCCAGCAGCTTCGGACAGATCCCTAAGGGGAACACCATATATTTT

d_call: TRBD1
clone_size: once
v_call: TRBV5-1
j_call: TRBJ2-3
cdr3_aa: CASRGTGGTDTQYF
cdr3_nt: TGCGCCAGCAGGGGGACAGGGGGCACAGATACGCAGTATTTT

d_call: .
clone_size: once
v_call: TRBV21-1
j_call: TRBJ2-1
cdr3_aa: CARTGTSHNEQFF
cdr3_nt: TGTGCCAGAACCGGGACTAGCCACAATGAGCAGTTCTTC

d_call: .
clone_size: .
v_call: TRBV10-3
j_call: TRBJ1-2
cdr3_aa: CAISDPRAGRRGYTF
cdr3_nt: TGTGCCATCAGTGACCCTCGGGCAGGGCGAAGGGGCTACACCTTC

d_call: TRBD1
clone_size: .
v_call: TRBV28
j_call: TRBJ1-5
cdr3_aa: CASSSTGGGGIWAQHF
cdr3_nt: TGTGCCAGCAGTTCCACAGGGGGGGGCGGTATTTGGGCCCAGCATTTT

d_call: .
clone_size: .
v_call: TRBV5-6
j_call: TRBJ1-2
cdr3_aa: CASSFPGTGNYGYTF
cdr3_nt: TGTGCCAGCAGCTTCCCCGGGACGGGGAACTATGGCTACACCTTC

d_call: .
clone_size: .
v_call: TRBV11-2
j_call: TRBJ1-3
cdr3_aa: CASSLEGEAGNTIYF
cdr3_nt: TGTGCCAGCAGCTTAGAGGGGGAGGCTGGAAACACCATATATTTT

d_call: .
clone_size: once
v_call: TRBV7-8
j_call: TRBJ1-2
cdr3_aa: CASSYLQANYGYTF
cdr3_nt: TGTGCCAGCAGCTACCTCCAAGCTAACTATGGCTACACCTTC

d_call: TRBD1
clone_size: .
v_call: TRBV5-1
j_call: TRBJ2-7
cdr3_aa: CASSLQGAPSYEQYF
cdr3_nt: TGCGCCAGCAGCCTACAGGGGGCCCCCTCCTACGAGCAGTACTTC

d_call: .
clone_size: .
v_call: TRBV5-1
j_call: TRBJ2-1
cdr3_aa: CASSLASRNEQFF
cdr3_nt: TGCGCCAGCAGCCTGGCTAGCAGAAATGAGCAGTTCTTC

d_call: TRBD2
clone_size: once
v_call: TRBV7-2
j_call: TRBJ2-5
cdr3_aa: CASSPGTSRETQYF
cdr3_nt: TGTGCCAGCAGCCCCGGGACTAGCAGGGAGACCCAGTACTTC

d_call: .
clone_size: .
v_call: TRBV7-9
j_call: TRBJ1-6
cdr3_aa: CASSLGATGIGRNSPLHF
cdr3_nt: TGTGCCAGCAGCTTAGGAGCAACAGGGATTGGGCGAAATTCACCCCTCCACTTT